The 31 T cell receptor beta chains reported below all come from one sample, sequenced in a study of cytomegalovirus exposure and HLA in healthy donors. Use of 60 Vbeta and 13 Jbeta primers characterized the PCR. Data came from immunoSEQ multiplex PCR; TCRdb stores just in-frame clones and leaves some out. This table has 100,000 to 150,000 clones, around 77% appearing once. Sequenced material: PBMCs. The receptors come from a male donor in good health and CMV-seropositive.

The gene calls are TRBV5-1 and TRBJ2-3; TRBD1 matches at 10 bases. Per germline, CDR1 SGHRS and CDR2 YFSETQ. The CDR3 has 15 residues. V lost 4 bases to trimming and J lost 3 bases; unmatched junction nucleotides: 5. The CDR3 DNA is TGCGCCAGCAGCAGCGGACAGGGGGGGACAGATACGCAGTATTTT. Residues: CASSSGQGGTDTQYF.

CDR3 nucleotides: TGTGCCAGCGGACCCCTAGGGGGGGGGCCCTACGAGCAGTACTTC. Translation: CASGPLGGGPYEQYF. The chain joins TRBV27 to TRBJ2-7; D perhaps matches TRBD2 (7 bases). The CDR3 is 15 residues long. Trimming removed 8 bases at V and 2 bases at J, with 19 bases between. The germline V gene has CDR1 MNHEY and CDR2 SMNVEV (reference sequence).

V usage is TRBV2 and J usage is TRBJ2-3, with TRBD1 matching 7 bases. Germline V CDR1 and CDR2: SNHLY, FYNNEI. V lost 6 bases to trimming and J lost 3 bases; unmatched junction nucleotides: 6. The CDR3 has 14 amino acids. DNA of the CDR3: TGTGCCAGCAGCTCACAGGGGAGAACAGATACGCAGTATTTT. Protein: CASSSQGRTDTQYF.

The V gene is TRBV19, the J gene TRBJ2-4, with 7 bases identical to TRBD2. From germline, CDR1 is LNHDA and CDR2 SQIVND (reference sequence). The CDR3 loop spans 14 amino acids. The junction had 8 bases not matched to a gene; V was cut back by 6 bases and J by 6 bases. CDR3 protein: CASSLIGLGNIQYF. As DNA, the CDR3 is TGTGCCAGTAGCCTCATAGGACTAGGAAACATTCAGTACTTC.

This rearrangement joins TRBV11-2 to TRBJ2-3; D call uncertain. The CDR3 is 13 residues long. V lost 0 bases to trimming and J lost 6 bases, with 7 bases between them. The germline V gene has CDR1 SGHAT and CDR2 FQNNGV. This CDR3 is CASSLDRADTQYF. CDR3 DNA sequence: TGTGCCAGCAGCTTAGACCGCGCGGATACGCAGTATTTT. The whole variable domain, remainder taken from reference TRBV11-2 and TRBJ2-3, is EAGVAQSPRYKIIEKRQSVAFWCNPISGHATLYWYQQILGQGPKLLIQFQNNGVVDDSQLPKDRFSAERLKGVDSTLKIQPAKLEDSAVYLCASSLDRADTQYFGPGTRLTVL.

CDR3 sequence (DNA): TGTGCCAGCAGCTTAGGGGGTCTAGCGGGGGGCCTAATTGATACGCAGTATTTT. It codes for CASSLGGLAGGLIDTQYF. V is TRBV7-8 and J is TRBJ2-3, with 11 bases aligning to TRBD2. Germline V gives CDR1 SGHVS, CDR2 FQNEAQ. This CDR3 region has 18 residues. V lost 1 base, J lost 6 bases, and 12 bases stayed unmatched.

This sequence joins TRBV5-6 and TRBJ2-3, with 10 bases fitting TRBD2. Germline values: CDR1 SGHDT, CDR2 YYEEEE. The CDR3 sequence is 16 residues long. The junction had 6 bases not matched to a gene; V was cut back by 3 bases and J by 2 bases. CDR3 in amino acids: CASSYSGGPNTDTQYF. CDR3 DNA: TGTGCCAGCAGCTATAGCGGGGGGCCGAACACAGATACGCAGTATTTT. Variable domain in full (rest from reference TRBV5-6 and TRBJ2-3): DAGVTQSPTHLIKTRGQQVTLRCSPKSGHDTVSWYQQALGQGPQFIFQYYEEEERQRGNFPDRFSGHQFPNYSSELNVNALLLGDSALYLCASSYSGGPNTDTQYFGPGTRLTVL.

V and J are TRBV5-1 and TRBJ1-6; 8 nucleotides agree with TRBD1. CDR1 is SGHRS, CDR2 YFSETQ, per germline. This CDR3 region has 15 residues. The V gene end was trimmed by 5 bases and the J gene end by 7 bases; junction bases not matched to a gene: 8. CDR3 sequence reads: CASRYSGGGNSPLHF. The DNA for the CDR3 is TGCGCCAGCAGATACTCAGGGGGCGGAAATTCACCCCTCCACTTT.

The chain links TRBV6-1 to TRBJ1-1; D unclear. V gave up 5 bases and J gave up 12 bases, with 19 bases separating them. The germline CDR1 and CDR2 sequences are MNHNS and SASEGT. The CDR3 is 13 amino acids. The CDR3 sequence: CASSYSAGPKTFF. As DNA, the CDR3 is TGTGCCAGCAGTTATTCCGCTGGGCCGAAGACTTTCTTT.

The rearrangement uses TRBV29-1 and TRBJ1-2, with D possibly being TRBD1 (5 bases). The V end was cut by 3 bases, the J end by 2 bases, with 13 bases between. Germline loops: CDR1 SQVTM, CDR2 ANQGSEA. The CDR3 runs 14 residues. The DNA for the CDR3 is TGCAGCGTTGACGGAGGGACGGGGAACTATGGCTACACCTTC. It encodes CSVDGGTGNYGYTF.

The chain joins TRBV30 to TRBJ2-5; TRBD1 might be the D (6 bases). This CDR3 spans 13 amino acids. Trimming cost V 5 bases and J 5 bases, with 15 bases left between them. CDR1 GTSNPN and CDR2 SVGIG come from the germline V gene (reference sequence). CDR3 in amino acids: CAWAAGAGETQYF. CDR3 DNA: TGTGCCTGGGCGGCAGGGGCTGGGGAGACCCAGTACTTC.

The sample holds a few counts of this clone. The chain joins TRBV5-1 to TRBJ2-7; 7 bases are shared with TRBD1. Germline V gene sequence: CDR1 SGHRS, CDR2 YFSETQ. The CDR3 extends over 14 amino acids. V was clipped by 4 bases and J by 1 base; unmatched bases: 5. The CDR3 DNA sequence: TGCGCCAGCAGCCCCCGACAGGGATCCTACGAGCAGTACTTC. Translation: CASSPRQGSYEQYF.

The genes are TRBV5-6 and TRBJ2-7, with TRBD2 matching 7 bases. The CDR3 totals 13 residues. The V segment lost 4 bases and the J segment 6 bases; nucleotides outside the gene matches: 7. The germline V gene has CDR1 SGHDT and CDR2 YYEEEE. CDR3 sequence: CASSAPGGLEQYF. The CDR3 region has the DNA TGTGCCAGCAGCGCCCCGGGAGGACTCGAGCAGTACTTC. Full variable domain (missing parts from reference TRBV5-6 and TRBJ2-7): DAGVTQSPTHLIKTRGQQVTLRCSPKSGHDTVSWYQQALGQGPQFIFQYYEEEERQRGNFPDRFSGHQFPNYSSELNVNALLLGDSALYLCASSAPGGLEQYFGPGTRLTVT.

This chain connects TRBV5-1 to TRBJ1-1, with 7 bases that match TRBD1. V gave up 4 bases and J gave up 1 base; unmatched junction bases: 7. Germline CDR1 reads SGHRS; CDR2 reads YFSETQ. This CDR3 is built from 15 residues. As DNA, the CDR3 is TGCGCCAGCAGCCCAAAGGGACAGCCGAACACTGAAGCTTTCTTT. Translation gives CASSPKGQPNTEAFF.

The gene calls are TRBV5-1 and TRBJ2-3; 9 bases match TRBD1. Germline loops: CDR1 SGHRS, CDR2 YFSETQ. The CDR3 has 14 residues. V was pared by 4 bases and J by 2 bases, with 2 bases of the junction left unmatched. CDR3 in DNA: TGCGCCAGCAGCCGGGACAGGGACACAGATACGCAGTATTTT. The encoded protein is CASSRDRDTDTQYF. The variable domain in full, with the rest retrieved from reference TRBV5-1 and TRBJ2-3, is KAGVTQTPRYLIKTRGQQVTLSCSPISGHRSVSWYQQTPGQGLQFLFEYFSETQRNKGNFPGRFSGRQFSNSRSEMNVSTLELGDSALYLCASSRDRDTDTQYFGPGTRLTVL.

The table lists this clone with a few counts. The chain couples TRBV29-1 to TRBJ2-7; possibly TRBD1 for D (6 bases). Trimming took off 1 base at V and 5 bases at J, with 24 bases between the two ends. Per the germline V gene, CDR1 is SQVTM and CDR2 is ANQGSEA. The CDR3 is 17 residues long. CDR3 sequence reads: CSVEGAGDGLGAHEQYF. For the CDR3, the DNA is TGCAGCGTTGAAGGGGCAGGGGATGGGTTAGGAGCCCACGAGCAGTACTTC.

In nucleotides, the CDR3 is TGTGCCAGCAGCTCCGGTCAGGGAGGTGATGGCTACACCTTC. This gives the protein CASSSGQGGDGYTF. This chain joins TRBV5-4 and TRBJ1-2; D possibly corresponds to TRBD1 (5 bases). Per the germline V gene, CDR1 is SGHNT and CDR2 is YYREEE (reference sequence). Trimming took 3 bases from V and 6 from J, leaving 15 bases between them. The CDR3 loop spans 14 amino acids.

Only a few counts were recorded for this clone. J is TRBJ2-7 and V is TRBV19; 9 bases are shared with TRBD1. Germline CDR1 LNHDA, CDR2 SQIVND (reference sequence). CDR3 length equals 14 residues. The V segment lost 2 bases and the J segment 6 bases; nucleotides outside the gene matches: 5. The CDR3 bases are TGTGCCAGTAGTATAAGAGGGACAGGGAGCGAGCAGTACTTC. This codes for CASSIRGTGSEQYF.

The V and J genes are TRBV2 and TRBJ1-5; possibly TRBD1 for D (5 bases). The CDR3 has 14 residues. CDR1 is SNHLY, CDR2 FYNNEI, per germline. V lost 6 bases to trimming and J lost 3 bases, with 12 bases between them. The CDR3 reads CASSLDTNNQPQHF. The CDR3 region has the DNA TGTGCCAGCAGCCTGGACACCAACAATCAGCCCCAGCATTTT.

This clone was seen only a few times. The V call is TRBV10-3, the J call TRBJ2-1; no clear D gene. Per germline, CDR1 ENHRY and CDR2 SYGVKD. CDR3 length equals 12 residues. V was trimmed by 4 bases and J by 8 bases, leaving 9 bases between them. The CDR3 DNA reads TGTGCCATCAGTGTATACACCGATGAGCAGTTCTTC. Amino acid sequence: CAISVYTDEQFF.

This clone occurred once. The chain joins TRBV11-1 to TRBJ2-3, with 8 bases lining up with TRBD2. Germline CDR1 reads SGHAT; CDR2 reads FQDESV (reference sequence). The ends lost 4 bases at V and 3 bases at J; junction bases unmatched: 3. This CDR3 region has 14 residues. CDR3 residues: CASSYSGRTDTQYF. DNA for the CDR3: TGTGCCAGCAGCTACAGCGGGAGAACAGATACGCAGTATTTT.

This clone has just one count. This sequence joins TRBV5-1 and TRBJ2-4, with 7 bases lining up with TRBD1. Germline lookup yields CDR1 SGHRS and CDR2 YFSETQ. Germline trimming cut 0 bases from V and 0 bases from J; bases unmatched to any gene: 6. The CDR3 has 17 residues. As DNA, the CDR3 is TGCGCCAGCAGCTTGGGGAGAAGGGGGCGAGCCAAAAACATTCAGTACTTC. Its translation is CASSLGRRGRAKNIQYF.

This clone was seen only a few times. The CDR3 DNA is TGTGCCAGCAGCCAAGATAAGGGGGAGGGCCGAGGGGATACGCAGTATTTT. Translating gives CASSQDKGEGRGDTQYF. The rearrangement joins TRBV4-2 to TRBJ2-3; a possible D gene is TRBD2 (7 bases). Between the trimmed V and J ends, which lost 0 bases and 6 bases, there was a span of 19 bases. Germline CDR1 is LGHNA and CDR2 is YNFKEQ. The CDR3 covers 17 residues.

The V call is TRBV5-6, the J call TRBJ2-5; TRBD2 matches at 10 bases. The DNA matches TRBJ2-7 better at its end, which makes the J call doubtful. The CDR3 consists of 16 residues. Looked up from germline, CDR1 is SGHDT and CDR2 is YYEEEE. Here the CDR3 DNA reads TGTGCCAGCAGCTTGGGAGCGGGAGGGCCGAACTACGAGCAGTACTTC. Amino acid sequence: CASSLGAGGPNYEQYF.

This clone was counted a single time. The rearrangement links TRBV7-2 to TRBJ2-1; no reliable D call. V shed 2 bases and J shed 7 bases, with 18 bases lying between them. Germline CDR1 reads SGHTA; CDR2 reads FQGNSA. The CDR3 runs to 16 residues. The CDR3 is CASSLKRDSGINEQFF. DNA for the CDR3: TGTGCCAGCAGCTTAAAAAGAGACTCTGGAATAAATGAGCAGTTCTTC.

This clone was seen a few times. The rearrangement uses TRBV6-5 and TRBJ2-5; D is perhaps TRBD2 (7 bases). CDR3 size: 14 residues. Germline CDR1 is MNHEY and CDR2 is SVGAGI. The V and J ends lost 7 bases and 5 bases respectively, with 17 bases between them. The CDR3 region has the DNA TGTGCCAGCATTCCTACAAGGGGGGGCGAGACCCAGTACTTC. Protein sequence: CASIPTRGGETQYF.

V is TRBV28 and J is TRBJ1-2; 7 bases are shared with TRBD1. V lost 6 bases and J lost 8; bases outside the gene matches: 12. The CDR3 is made up of 14 amino acids. Germline loops: CDR1 MDHEN, CDR2 SYDVKM. CDR3 sequence (DNA): TGTGCCAGCAGAGAGGGGGCCTCCTTTCGGGGCTACACCTTC. Encoded protein: CASREGASFRGYTF.

This clone was detected once. The V gene is TRBV7-3, the J gene TRBJ2-5, with 13 bases aligning to TRBD2. V gave up 5 bases and J gave up 7 bases; unmatched junction bases: 16. CDR1 is SGHTA, CDR2 FQGTGA, per germline. This CDR3 region has 18 residues. The CDR3 loop is CASSHGTSGKGSVRTQYF. The CDR3 DNA reads TGTGCCAGCAGCCACGGGACTAGCGGGAAAGGCTCCGTACGGACCCAGTACTTC.

V and J are TRBV7-9 and TRBJ2-7, with D perhaps TRBD1 (6 bases). Germline CDR1 SEHNR, CDR2 FQNEAQ (reference sequence). This CDR3 comprises 14 residues. Trimming took off 7 bases at V and 0 bases at J, with 13 bases between the two ends. CDR3 loop: CASTTEGGSYEQYF. CDR3 DNA sequence: TGTGCCAGCACCACCGAAGGGGGCTCCTACGAGCAGTACTTC.

The chain recombines TRBV10-1 with TRBJ2-3; D possibly corresponds to TRBD2 (5 bases). CDR3 length: 15 residues. Germline V gives CDR1 WNHNN, CDR2 SYGVQD (reference sequence). V lost 10 bases and J lost 3, with 20 bases in between. CDR3 DNA sequence: TGCGCCATCTATTGGGCGGAGGTCAGGACAGATACGCAGTATTTT. Its translation: CAIYWAEVRTDTQYF.

In regard to this clone: A junction end diverges from the germline sequence, so it may reflect a read error. This rearrangement joins TRBV4-2 to TRBJ2-6; weak D call: TRBD1 (6 bases). Germline-derived CDR1 and CDR2 are LGHNA and YNFKEQ. This CDR3 has 17 amino acids. This CDR3 is CVSSQDKSGTGANVLTF. The CDR3 DNA reads TGTGTCAGCAGCCAAGATAAATCAGGGACAGGGGCCAACGTCCTGACTTTC.